Given below is one T cell receptor beta chain in context. Its antigen remains unknown. The PCR was carried out with 60 Vbeta primers and 13 Jbeta primers. TCRdb keeps only in-frame clones here, not all; method: immunoSEQ multiplex PCR. The sample shows 150,000 or so clones, approximately 72% of them seen only once. This sample was taken from a study of cytomegalovirus exposure and HLA in healthy donors. Study-level findings and limits: Further analysis was carried out later, and it showed several of the most significant clusters appearing linked to common viral pathogens. The authors enumerated under 200 TCR beta chains as linked to cytomegalovirus. A later analysis linked more than 15,000 TCR beta sequences to HLA alleles at 0.05 false discovery rate. Follow-up analysis found HLA locus-dependent TCR association rates, highest for DRB1 and lowest for HLA-C.

The sample was PBMCs. This TCR was sampled from a man between 18 and 29 years old in good health and CMV-seronegative.

CDR3 region: CATAGTGDYEQYF. The CDR3 nucleotides read TGTGCCACAGCCGGGACAGGAGACTACGAGCAGTACTTC. The chain joins TRBV2 to TRBJ2-7; 8 positions agree with TRBD1. CDR1 is SNHLY and CDR2 is FYNNEI in the germline V gene. V gave up 10 bases and J gave up 3 bases; unmatched junction bases: 8. The CDR3 totals 13 residues. The variable domain in full, with the rest retrieved from reference TRBV2 and TRBJ2-7, is EPEVTQTPSHQVTQMGQEVILRCVPISNHLYFYWYRQILGQKVEFLVSFYNNEISEKSEIFDDQFSVERPDGSNFTLKIRSTKLEDSAMYFCATAGTGDYEQYFGPGTRLTVT.